The clone carrying this T cell receptor (beta chain) was seen ten or more times. The antigen is unknown. Amplification of TCR beta CDR3 regions used RNA as the template. Using the HTBI primer set, a first-round RT-PCR was run on the TCR CDR3. One entry per CDR3 protein results from TCRdb running MiXCR on the multiplex PCR reads. The data contain roughly 570,000 distinct CDR3 sequences, under 60% of them singletons. Hyperthyroidism had been newly diagnosed in patients aged 18 to 65, and its duration was under 2 months. Diagnoses were made from clinical symptoms, serum measures (thyroxine and TRAb), thyroid ultrasound and orbital computed tomography. This record belongs to a study of T cells in Graves' hyperthyroidism and ophthalmopathy. The CDR3 consists of 14 residues. In germline, CDR1 is SQVTM, CDR2 ANQGSEA. V lost 7 bases, J lost 0 bases, and 13 bases lay in between. Study-level results: The model's output predicted ophthalmopathy at a median of about 6.5 months prior to onset.

The J gene is TRBJ1-3, the V gene TRBV29-1; D remains unclear. Sequencing used peripheral blood or thyroid tissue (not recorded which). This receptor was taken from a woman between 18 and 29 years old with Graves' hyperthyroidism. In DNA, the CDR3 is TGCAGCGCCTCCCCCAGTCTCTCTGGAAACACCATATATTTT. Its translation is CSASPSLSGNTIYF.